These 22 T cell receptor beta chains originate from one sample sequenced in a study of T cell changes during pregnancy in multiple sclerosis. Sequencing used immunoSEQ multiplex PCR; TCRdb keeps in-frame clones, though not all of them. The sample carries 70,000 or so clones, approximately 91% recorded once. Sequencing was performed on peripheral blood, taken in the third trimester of pregnancy. Receptors were obtained from a female donor with multiple sclerosis, enrolled in a pregnancy study.

The table lists this clone with a few counts. V and J are TRBV30 and TRBJ2-4; tentative D call: TRBD2 (6 bases). The V end lost 2 bases, the J end lost 8 bases, and 7 bases lay between the germline ends. The CDR3 consists of 11 residues. Germline CDR1 is GTSNPN and CDR2 is SVGIG (reference sequence). CDR3 DNA: TGTGCCTGGAGTTGGGGGGACATTCAGTACTTC. Protein: CAWSWGDIQYF.

The chain employs TRBV2 and TRBJ1-2; possibly TRBD1 for D (6 bases). Germline V gene data show CDR1 as SNHLY and CDR2 as FYNNEI. The V end lost 6 bases, the J end lost 7 bases, and 15 bases lay between the germline ends. The CDR3 runs to 13 residues. CDR3 DNA: TGTGCCAGCAGGGACAGCGGGGGGGGTGGCTACACCTTC. This codes for CASRDSGGGGYTF.

V and J are TRBV20-1 and TRBJ2-7, with 7 bases that match TRBD1. The CDR3 has 11 residues. Germline lookup yields CDR1 DFQATT and CDR2 SNEGSKA (reference sequence). The V gene end was trimmed by 7 bases and the J gene end by 5 bases; junction bases not matched to a gene: 5. CDR3 bases: TGCAGTGGACAGGGTGACGACGAGCAGTACTTC. Residues: CSGQGDDEQYF.

The chain has TRBV7-3 and TRBJ2-3; the match to TRBD2 covers 7 bases. Per the germline V gene, CDR1 is SGHTA and CDR2 is FQGTGA. V trimming: 1 base; J trimming: 1 base; junction bases outside the gene matches: 5. This CDR3 spans 16 amino acids. The CDR3 sequence: CASSLMAGVRTDTQYF. CDR3 sequence (DNA): TGTGCCAGCAGCTTAATGGCGGGGGTACGCACAGATACGCAGTATTTT.

The chain couples TRBV1 to TRBJ2-7; the D call in the table, TRBD1, was not verified against the DNA. TRBV1 is assigned pseudogene status. The CDR3 consists of 14 residues. CDR3 sequence (DNA): TGCACCAGCAGCCAAAGGACAGGGAGCTACGAGCAGTACTTC. Protein: CTSSQRTGSYEQYF.

This chain joins TRBV5-4 and TRBJ2-5; D unclear. From germline, CDR1 is SGHNT and CDR2 YYREEE (reference sequence). This CDR3 is built from 13 residues. V was cut by 4 bases and J by 3 bases, with 10 bases left in between. CDR3 loop: CASSPDWEETQYF. For the CDR3, the DNA is TGTGCCAGCAGCCCAGACTGGGAAGAGACCCAGTACTTC.

The chain recombines TRBV27 with TRBJ1-1; weak D call: TRBD1 (5 bases). The CDR3 totals 13 residues. Germline V lookup: CDR1 MNHEY, CDR2 SMNVEV (reference sequence). V was shortened by 4 bases and J by 2 bases, with 8 bases between the two germline ends. CDR3 sequence reads: CASSYRPNTEAFF. CDR3 in DNA: TGTGCCAGCAGTTACAGGCCCAACACTGAAGCTTTCTTT.

The chain joins TRBV6-5 to TRBJ1-1; D uncertain. The germline gives CDR1 MNHEY, CDR2 SVGAGI. V was clipped by 6 bases and J by 2 bases, with 10 bases between them. The CDR3 is made up of 13 amino acids. CDR3: CASRAYYNTEAFF. The CDR3 DNA reads as TGTGCCAGCAGAGCGTACTATAACACTGAAGCTTTCTTT.

V is TRBV11-3 and J is TRBJ2-2; possible D gene TRBD2, 5 bases. This CDR3 is built from 17 residues. CDR1 and CDR2 from the germline V gene are SGHNT and YENEEA. V dropped 0 bases and J dropped 2 bases, with 13 bases sitting between them. CDR3 sequence: CASSLERLGDNTGELFF. For the CDR3, the DNA is TGTGCCAGCAGCTTAGAGCGGTTGGGAGACAACACCGGGGAGCTGTTTTTT. The full variable domain, rest sourced from reference TRBV11-3 and TRBJ2-2, is EAGVVQSPRYKIIEKKQPVAFWCNPISGHNTLYWYLQNLGQGPELLIRYENEEAVDDSQLPKDRFSAERLKGVDSTLKIQPAELGDSAVYLCASSLERLGDNTGELFFGEGSRLTVL.

V usage is TRBV6-1 and J usage is TRBJ1-1, with D unresolved. This CDR3 has 9 residues. Germline V gene data show CDR1 as MNHNS and CDR2 as SASEGT. V was clipped by 6 bases and J by 6 bases, with 2 bases between them. CDR3 loop: CASSAEAFF. Written as DNA, the CDR3 is TGTGCCAGCAGCGCTGAAGCTTTCTTT.

The gene calls are TRBV27 and TRBJ2-5; TRBD2 agrees at 7 bases. CDR1 MNHEY and CDR2 SMNVEV come from the germline V gene (reference sequence). V was pared by 7 bases and J by 5 bases, with 7 bases of the junction left unmatched. CDR3 length equals 13 residues. CDR3 sequence: CASTWSSGETQYF. The CDR3 region has the DNA TGTGCCAGCACCTGGAGTAGCGGGGAGACCCAGTACTTC.

This chain links TRBV27 with TRBJ1-5; TRBD1 is a possible D gene (6 bases). The V end lost 6 bases, the J end lost 4 bases, and 16 bases lay between the germline ends. CDR3 size: 15 residues. From germline, CDR1 is MNHEY and CDR2 SMNVEV (reference sequence). The CDR3, as DNA: TGTGCCAGCAGCTATACATGGACAGTGAATCAGCCCCAGCATTTT. This translates into CASSYTWTVNQPQHF.

CDR3 DNA sequence: TGTGCCAGCCTTTCTTTAAGGGGGCCGAGTCCCTACGAGCAGTACTTC. It specifies CASLSLRGPSPYEQYF. The chain couples TRBV2 to TRBJ2-7; TRBD1 aligns across 7 bases. Trimming removed 8 bases from V and 2 bases from J; junction bases left unmatched: 15. Germline V gene lookup returns CDR1 SNHLY and CDR2 FYNNEI. CDR3 size: 16 residues.

CDR3 nucleotide sequence: TGTGCCAGCAAGAGAGTAGAGGGCCCTGGCTACACCTTC. Its protein product is CASKRVEGPGYTF. The chain is built from TRBV6-5 and TRBJ1-2; D is unresolved. V dropped 7 bases and J dropped 7 bases, with 16 bases sitting between them. The CDR3 length is 13 residues. CDR1 and CDR2 from the germline V gene are MNHEY and SVGAGI.

The chain couples TRBV5-1 to TRBJ2-1; 9 bases align to TRBD2. Germline loops: CDR1 SGHRS, CDR2 YFSETQ. V lost 0 bases and J lost 6; bases outside the gene matches: 4. This CDR3 comprises 15 residues. For the CDR3, the DNA is TGCGCCAGCAGCTTGGCGGTGACTAGCGGCAATGAGCAGTTCTTC. Protein product: CASSLAVTSGNEQFF.

The V call is TRBV5-4, the J call TRBJ1-6; the D gene is possibly TRBD1 (6 bases). This CDR3 has 18 residues. V shed 4 bases and J shed 0 bases, with 17 bases lying between them. Germline V gene data show CDR1 as SGHNT and CDR2 as YYREEE (reference sequence). The CDR3 DNA follows: TGTGCCAGCAGCAAGGGGGGGGGCTCAAGCTCCTATAATTCACCCCTCCACTTT. Amino acids: CASSKGGGSSSYNSPLHF.

This clone was seen a few times. V usage is TRBV6-1 and J usage is TRBJ1-6; D perhaps matches TRBD1 (5 bases). Germline V gene data show CDR1 as MNHNS and CDR2 as SASEGT. V lost 2 bases, J lost 7 bases, and 12 bases lay in between. CDR3 length: 15 residues. In DNA form, the CDR3 reads TGTGCCAGCAGTGAATACCAGGGAGGGAATTCACCCCTCCACTTT. Encoded protein: CASSEYQGGNSPLHF.

This clone has only a few counts. The V and J genes are TRBV29-1 and TRBJ1-1, with 7 bases fitting TRBD1. Germline CDR1 SQVTM, CDR2 ANQGSEA. This CDR3 contains 12 residues. With 7 bases clipped from V and 7 bases from J, the junction kept 9 bases outside the gene matches. The CDR3 reads CSAQQGSDEAFF. CDR3 bases: TGCAGCGCCCAACAGGGGTCGGATGAAGCTTTCTTT.

This clone was detected only a few times. The genes are TRBV5-6 and TRBJ1-2; D unresolved. Germline CDR1 reads SGHDT; CDR2 reads YYEEEE. V dropped 3 bases and J dropped 4 bases, with 7 bases sitting between them. The CDR3 contains 12 residues. CDR3 in amino acids: CASSSGTYGYTF. The DNA for the CDR3 is TGTGCCAGCAGCTCGGGAACCTATGGCTACACCTTC.

This clone has a single count. The chain is built from TRBV7-3 and TRBJ2-1; D not resolved. The V end was cut by 5 bases, the J end by 3 bases, with 8 bases between. Germline V CDR1 and CDR2: SGHTA, FQGTGA. The CDR3 consists of 13 residues. CDR3 sequence: CASSLNSYNEQFF. For the CDR3, the DNA is TGTGCCAGCAGCCTCAACAGCTACAATGAGCAGTTCTTC.

The V call is TRBV6-5, the J call TRBJ1-6; 8 bases line up with TRBD1. The CDR3 runs to 15 residues. In germline, CDR1 is MNHEY, CDR2 SVGAGI. V dropped 4 bases and J dropped 9; count of bases not matched to a gene: 8. CDR3 DNA: TGTGCCAGCAGTTCAGGACAGGGAATTTCTTCACCCCTCCACTTT. Translation gives CASSSGQGISSPLHF.

The chain links TRBV10-2 to TRBJ1-2; tentatively, D is TRBD1 (5 bases). The CDR3 contains 19 residues. Germline CDR1 is WSHSY and CDR2 is SAAADI. V lost 1 base to trimming and J lost 0 bases, with 21 bases between them. As DNA, the CDR3 is TGCGCCAGCAGTGAGTGGGGCGACCCTCTTAAATTAGCTAACTATGGCTACACCTTC. Encoded protein: CASSEWGDPLKLANYGYTF.